The clone carrying this T cell receptor (gamma chain) appeared a few times. Its specificity is unknown. The translation of this DNA and the TCRdb protein of a much larger clone differ at residue 12, probably owing to a read error; the protein shown here is translated from the DNA. Sequencing covered both gamma and delta TCR chains per sample. With CATT, TCRdb re-called clones from the multiplex PCR reads. The sample shows 20,000 to 30,000 gamma-chain clones, over 2.5% of them seen only once. The CDR3 spans 14 residues. Germline CDR1 reads EGSNGY; CDR2 reads YDSYNSKV. These data come from a study of γδ T cells in repeated Plasmodium falciparum infection. Study observations and caveats: One small rural Malian village, predominantly a single ethnic group, supplied the cohort.

Vgamma9/Vdelta2+ and Vdelta2-negative gammadelta T cells were flow-sorted from PBMC for bulk sequencing. Sequences were obtained from gamma-delta T cells from blood. The J gene was not called, though the V gene is TRGV2. This receptor was taken from a pool of human donors (malaria-infected and uninfected, not separated). The DNA for the CDR3 is TGTGCCACCTGGGACGCTTCTTTTTATTATAAGGAACTCTTT. Protein product: CATWDASFYYKELF.